This T cell receptor (beta chain) was found in a study of blood T cell repertoires in COVID-19. Looking at the study overall: COVID-19 samples, acute and convalescent, were from the United States, Italy and Spain. PBMCs, B-cell-depleted T cells, or T cells provided the cDNA or gDNA that made up the material.

Trimming shortened V by 4 bases and J by 3 bases, and 19 bases separated the two germline ends. CDR1 is MNHEY, CDR2 SVGEGT, per germline. The CDR3 has 16 amino acids. In the source study's methods: Reference gene primer amplification gave nucleated cell count estimates. Measured with immunoSEQ multiplex PCR; TCRdb has only the in-frame clones, and not every one. The V and J calls and clone size come from that table; D and trimming were worked out from the DNA. The repertoire includes some 140,000 clones, 70% to 80% of them detected once, and around 9.9% sits in the top ten. The sequenced sample was peripheral blood. The sequence derives from a man aged 55 to 70 who had recovered from COVID-19. The chain links TRBV6-2 or TRBV6-3 to TRBJ2-7; the D gene is possibly TRBD1 (5 bases). CDR3 in amino acids: CASSFGAVGEGYEQYF. The DNA of the CDR3 is TGTGCCAGCAGTTTTGGGGCGGTAGGCGAAGGCTACGAGCAGTACTTC.